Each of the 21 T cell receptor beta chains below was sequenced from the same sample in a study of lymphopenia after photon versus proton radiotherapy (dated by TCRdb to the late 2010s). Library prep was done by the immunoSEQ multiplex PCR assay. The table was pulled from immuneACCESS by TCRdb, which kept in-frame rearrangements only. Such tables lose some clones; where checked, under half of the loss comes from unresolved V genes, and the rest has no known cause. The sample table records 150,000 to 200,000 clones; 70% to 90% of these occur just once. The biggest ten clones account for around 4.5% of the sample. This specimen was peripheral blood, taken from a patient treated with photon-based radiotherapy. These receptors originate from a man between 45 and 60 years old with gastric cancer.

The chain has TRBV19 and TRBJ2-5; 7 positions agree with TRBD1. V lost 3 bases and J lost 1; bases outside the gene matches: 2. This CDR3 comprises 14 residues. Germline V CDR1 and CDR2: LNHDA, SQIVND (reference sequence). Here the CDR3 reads CASSIRDSQETQYF. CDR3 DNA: TGTGCCAGTAGTATTAGGGACAGCCAAGAGACCCAGTACTTC. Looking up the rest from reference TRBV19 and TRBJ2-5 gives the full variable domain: DGGITQSPKYLFRKEGQNVTLSCEQNLNHDAMYWYRQDPGQGLRLIYYSQIVNDFQKGDIAEGYSVSREKKESFPLTVTSAQKNPTAFYLCASSIRDSQETQYFGPGTRLLVL.

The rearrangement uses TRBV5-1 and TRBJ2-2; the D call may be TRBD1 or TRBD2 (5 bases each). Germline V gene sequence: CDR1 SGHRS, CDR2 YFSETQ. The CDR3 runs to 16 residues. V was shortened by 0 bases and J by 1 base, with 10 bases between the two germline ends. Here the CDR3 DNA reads TGCGCCAGCAGCTTGGCCGGGACCCAGAACACCGGGGAGCTGTTTTTT. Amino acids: CASSLAGTQNTGELFF.

The CDR3 coding sequence is TGTGCCAGCTCCCAGAGTCTTTCCTACGAGCAGTACTTC. It translates to CASSQSLSYEQYF. The rearrangement uses TRBV18 and TRBJ2-7, with no clear D. The CDR3 consists of 13 residues. CDR1 and CDR2 from the germline V gene are KGHSH and LQKENI. The V end lost 6 bases, the J end lost 1 base, and 10 bases lay between the germline ends.

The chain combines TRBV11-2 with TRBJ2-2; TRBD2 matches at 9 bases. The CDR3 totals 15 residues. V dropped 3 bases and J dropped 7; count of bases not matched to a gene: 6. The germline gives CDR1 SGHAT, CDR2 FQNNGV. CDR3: CASSFLAGGVGELFF. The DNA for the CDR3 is TGTGCCAGCAGCTTCTTGGCGGGAGGGGTCGGGGAGCTGTTTTTT.

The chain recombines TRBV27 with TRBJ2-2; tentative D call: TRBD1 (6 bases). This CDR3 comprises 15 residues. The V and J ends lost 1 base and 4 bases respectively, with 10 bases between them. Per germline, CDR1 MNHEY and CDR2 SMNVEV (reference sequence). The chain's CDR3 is CASSLWQGRTGELFF. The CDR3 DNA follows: TGTGCCAGCAGTTTATGGCAGGGGCGCACCGGGGAGCTGTTTTTT.

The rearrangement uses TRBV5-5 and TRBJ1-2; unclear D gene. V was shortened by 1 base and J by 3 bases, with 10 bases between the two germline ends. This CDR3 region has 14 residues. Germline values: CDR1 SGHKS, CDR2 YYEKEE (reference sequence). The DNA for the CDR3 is TGTGCCAGCAGCTTGATGTGGACGGACTATGGCTACACCTTC. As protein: CASSLMWTDYGYTF.

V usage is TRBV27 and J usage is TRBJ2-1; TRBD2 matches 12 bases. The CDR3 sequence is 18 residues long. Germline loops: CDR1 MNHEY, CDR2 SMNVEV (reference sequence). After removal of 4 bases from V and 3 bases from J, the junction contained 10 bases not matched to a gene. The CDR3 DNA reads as TGTGCCAGCAGTTGGGCTAGCGGGAGGGTCCTAAACTACAATGAGCAGTTCTTC. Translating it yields CASSWASGRVLNYNEQFF.

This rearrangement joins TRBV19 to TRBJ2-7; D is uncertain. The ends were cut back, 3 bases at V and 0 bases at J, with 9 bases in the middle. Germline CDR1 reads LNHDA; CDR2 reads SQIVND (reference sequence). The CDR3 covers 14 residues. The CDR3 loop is CASSIQGSSYEQYF. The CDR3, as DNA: TGTGCCAGTAGTATCCAAGGCAGCTCCTACGAGCAGTACTTC.

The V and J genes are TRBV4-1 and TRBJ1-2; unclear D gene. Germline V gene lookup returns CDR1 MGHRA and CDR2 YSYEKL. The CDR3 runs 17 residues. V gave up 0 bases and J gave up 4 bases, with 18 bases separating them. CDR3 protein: CASSQDRWTGVSYGYTF. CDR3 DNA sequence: TGCGCCAGCAGCCAAGATAGGTGGACCGGGGTTAGCTATGGCTACACCTTC.

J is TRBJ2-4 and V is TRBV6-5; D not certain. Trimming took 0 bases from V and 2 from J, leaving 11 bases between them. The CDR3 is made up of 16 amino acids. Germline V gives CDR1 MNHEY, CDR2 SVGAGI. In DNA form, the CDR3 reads TGTGCCAGCAGTTACTCGTGGCAGGAGTCCAAAAACATTCAGTACTTC. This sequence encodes CASSYSWQESKNIQYF.

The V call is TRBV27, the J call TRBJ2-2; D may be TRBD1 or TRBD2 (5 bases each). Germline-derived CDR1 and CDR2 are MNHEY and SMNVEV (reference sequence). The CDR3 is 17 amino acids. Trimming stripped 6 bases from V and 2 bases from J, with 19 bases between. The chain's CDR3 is CASRGTGRARNTGELFF. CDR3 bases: TGTGCCAGCAGAGGGACCGGAAGGGCGCGAAACACCGGGGAGCTGTTTTTT.

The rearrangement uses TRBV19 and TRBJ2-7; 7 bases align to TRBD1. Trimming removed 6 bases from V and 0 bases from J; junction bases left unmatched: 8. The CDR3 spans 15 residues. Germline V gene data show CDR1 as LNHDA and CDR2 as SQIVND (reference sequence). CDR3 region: CASRLTGRSSYEQYF. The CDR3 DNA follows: TGTGCCAGTAGATTGACAGGGCGCAGCTCCTACGAGCAGTACTTC.

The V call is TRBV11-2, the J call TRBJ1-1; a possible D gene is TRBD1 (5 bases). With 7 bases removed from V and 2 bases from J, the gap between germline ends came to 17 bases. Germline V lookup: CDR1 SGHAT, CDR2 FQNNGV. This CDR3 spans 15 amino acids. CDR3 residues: CASNRQHNTNTEAFF. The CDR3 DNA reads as TGTGCCAGCAACCGACAGCATAACACAAACACTGAAGCTTTCTTT.

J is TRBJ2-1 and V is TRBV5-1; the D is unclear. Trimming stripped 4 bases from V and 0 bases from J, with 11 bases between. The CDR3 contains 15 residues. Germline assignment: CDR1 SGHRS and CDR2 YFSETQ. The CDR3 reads CASSRTASSYNEQFF. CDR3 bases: TGCGCCAGCAGCCGTACCGCGAGCTCCTACAATGAGCAGTTCTTC.

CDR3 sequence reads: CASSPRDSLLGKFF. The CDR3 DNA is TGCGCCAGCAGTCCCCGGGACAGCCTCCTGGGGAAGTTCTTC. The rearrangement joins TRBV23-1 to TRBJ2-1, with TRBD1 matching over 7 bases. TRBV23-1 qualifies as an ORF whose function is uncertain. V shed 4 bases, J shed 14 bases, and the junction held 14 bases outside the gene matches. The CDR3 contains 14 residues.

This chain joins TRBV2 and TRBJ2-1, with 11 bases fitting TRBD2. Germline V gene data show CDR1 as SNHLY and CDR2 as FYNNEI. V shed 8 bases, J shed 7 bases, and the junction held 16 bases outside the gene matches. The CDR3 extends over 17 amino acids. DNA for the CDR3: TGTGCCAGCGAGCTGACTCCCGGGACTAGCGGCCCTAATGAGCAGTTCTTC. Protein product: CASELTPGTSGPNEQFF.

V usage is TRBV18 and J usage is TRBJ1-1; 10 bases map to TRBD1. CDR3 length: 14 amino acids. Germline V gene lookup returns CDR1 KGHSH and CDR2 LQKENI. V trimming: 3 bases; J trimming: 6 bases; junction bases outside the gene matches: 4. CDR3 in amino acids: CASSPGTGASEAFF. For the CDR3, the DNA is TGTGCCAGCTCACCGGGGACAGGGGCGTCTGAAGCTTTCTTT.

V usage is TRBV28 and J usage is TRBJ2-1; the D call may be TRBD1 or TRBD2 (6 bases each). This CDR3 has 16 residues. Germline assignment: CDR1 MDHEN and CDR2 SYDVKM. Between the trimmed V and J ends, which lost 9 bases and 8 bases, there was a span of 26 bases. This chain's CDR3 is CARLYNGGGMNDEQFF. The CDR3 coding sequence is TGTGCCAGACTTTACAACGGGGGCGGGATGAACGATGAGCAGTTCTTC.

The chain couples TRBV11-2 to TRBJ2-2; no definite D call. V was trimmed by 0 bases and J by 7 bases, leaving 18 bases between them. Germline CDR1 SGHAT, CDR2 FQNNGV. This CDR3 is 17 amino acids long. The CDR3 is CASSLDEQFRSSGELFF. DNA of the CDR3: TGTGCCAGCAGCTTAGATGAACAGTTTAGGTCGAGCGGGGAGCTGTTTTTT. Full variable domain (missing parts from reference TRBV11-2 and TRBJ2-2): EAGVAQSPRYKIIEKRQSVAFWCNPISGHATLYWYQQILGQGPKLLIQFQNNGVVDDSQLPKDRFSAERLKGVDSTLKIQPAKLEDSAVYLCASSLDEQFRSSGELFFGEGSRLTVL.

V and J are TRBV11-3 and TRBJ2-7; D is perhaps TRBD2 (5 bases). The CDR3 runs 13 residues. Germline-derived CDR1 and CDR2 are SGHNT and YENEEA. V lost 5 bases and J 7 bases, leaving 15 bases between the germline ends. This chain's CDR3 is CASSPGPDWEQYF. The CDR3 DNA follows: TGTGCCAGCAGCCCCGGACCGGACTGGGAGCAGTACTTC.

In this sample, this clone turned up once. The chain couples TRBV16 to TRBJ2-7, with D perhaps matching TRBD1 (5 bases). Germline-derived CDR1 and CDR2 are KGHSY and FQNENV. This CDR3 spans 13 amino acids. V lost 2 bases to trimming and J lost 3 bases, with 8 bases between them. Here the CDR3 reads CASSQGQGYEQYF. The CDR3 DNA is TGTGCCAGCAGCCAAGGTCAGGGCTACGAGCAGTACTTC.